This TCR beta chain emerged from a study of blood T cell repertoires in COVID-19. Study-level information: COVID-19 samples from acute and convalescent phases originated in the United States, Italy and Spain.

Germline V lookup: CDR1 MNHEY, CDR2 SVGAGI. This CDR3 region has 13 residues. The junction had 7 bases not matched to a gene; V was cut back by 6 bases and J by 9 bases. Clones were sequenced by immunoSEQ multiplex PCR, and TCRdb holds only the in-frame ones, with some missing. Of roughly 100,000 clones listed, 76% are singletons. The gene calls are TRBV6-5 and TRBJ1-5; 8 positions match TRBD1. The sequencing input was peripheral blood. The sequence was obtained from an elderly man with COVID-19, enrolled during active disease. This CDR3 is CASRGTGLGPQHF. The CDR3 region has the DNA TGTGCCAGCAGAGGGACAGGCCTTGGGCCCCAGCATTTT.